This is a list of T cell receptor beta chains from one sample in a study of cytomegalovirus exposure and HLA in healthy donors. Profiling relied on immunoSEQ multiplex PCR, and the TCRdb table lists in-frame clones only, not all of them. The sample carries more than 150,000 clones, 77% recorded once. Sequencing input: PBMCs. The receptors shown here come from a man younger than 35 in good health and CMV-seronegative. Each CDR3 is given with its conserved first and last residue. The D gene is left open where the match is weak. Clone size is stated in some rows and not others, as once, few, many or a class when expanded.

J: TRBJ2-2
D: -
V: TRBV27
size: once
DNA: TGTGCCAGCAGTTCCCCGGTTACCGGGGAGCTGTTTTTT
CDR3: CASSSPVTGELFF

J: TRBJ1-1
D: TRBD1
V: TRBV10-3
size: once
DNA: TGTGCCATCACCGACAGGGTGGACACTGAAGCTTTCTTT
CDR3: CAITDRVDTEAFF

J: TRBJ1-2
D: TRBD1
V: TRBV5-1
size: -
DNA: TGCGCCAGCAGCCGCGGACAGGAAGGCGGCTACACCTTC
CDR3: CASSRGQEGGYTF

J: TRBJ2-1
D: TRBD2
V: TRBV7-3
size: -
DNA: TGTGCCAGCAGCTTAGGACTAGCGGGAGTCAATGAGCAGTTCTTC
CDR3: CASSLGLAGVNEQFF

J: TRBJ2-3
D: TRBD2
V: TRBV5-1
size: -
DNA: TGCGCCAGCAGTTCAGTGACTAGCGGGGGAGATACGCAGTATTTT
CDR3: CASSSVTSGGDTQYF

J: TRBJ2-1
D: TRBD1
V: TRBV2
size: -
DNA: TGTGCCAGCACAAGACAGGGGGTGGGTGAGCAGTTCTTC
CDR3: CASTRQGVGEQFF

J: TRBJ1-2
D: -
V: TRBV29-1
size: -
DNA: TGCAGCGTTCCCACGGAACCAGGATTAATCTATGGCTACACCTTC
CDR3: CSVPTEPGLIYGYTF

J: TRBJ1-1
D: TRBD1
V: TRBV6-5
size: -
DNA: TGTGCCAGCGCCCCGGGACAGGGCTACACTGAAGCTTTCTTT
CDR3: CASAPGQGYTEAFF

J: TRBJ2-3
D: TRBD2
V: TRBV7-9
size: -
DNA: TGTGCCAGCAGCTTAAGGTGGAATAGCGGGAGGGCCGTAGATACGCAGTATTTT
CDR3: CASSLRWNSGRAVDTQYF

J: TRBJ2-2
D: TRBD2
V: TRBV4-2
size: -
DNA: TGTGCCAGCAGCCAAGAGGTAGCGGGAGGAGGGGCCGGGGAGCTGTTTTTT
CDR3: CASSQEVAGGGAGELFF

J: TRBJ2-1
D: -
V: TRBV5-1
size: once
DNA: TGCGCCAGCAGACAGGAAACCTACAATGAGCAGTTCTTC
CDR3: CASRQETYNEQFF

J: TRBJ1-2
D: TRBD1
V: TRBV27
size: -
DNA: TGTGCCAGCAGTTTCCTACAGGGGGCGAAAGGCTACACCTTC
CDR3: CASSFLQGAKGYTF

J: TRBJ2-2
D: -
V: TRBV4-3
size: -
DNA: TGCGCCAGCAGCCCCGGGTCGTGGGAGGCGAACACCGGGGAGCTGTTTTTT
CDR3: CASSPGSWEANTGELFF

J: TRBJ2-5
D: -
V: TRBV5-1
size: once
DNA: TGCGCCAGCTCCAGGGGAGAGACCCAGTACTTC
CDR3: CASSRGETQYF

J: TRBJ2-3
D: TRBD2
V: TRBV4-2
size: -
DNA: TGTGCCAGCAGCCAAGCCAGCGGGGTGGGGGATACGCAGTATTTT
CDR3: CASSQASGVGDTQYF

J: TRBJ2-2
D: -
V: TRBV5-6
size: few
DNA: TGTGCCAGCAGCTTTGACTTCCTTGGGGGGGAGCTGTTTTTT
CDR3: CASSFDFLGGELFF

J: TRBJ2-7
D: -
V: TRBV7-9
size: -
DNA: TGTGCCAGCAGTCCCGGAGGGATAAACGAGCAGTACTTC
CDR3: CASSPGGINEQYF

J: TRBJ1-1
D: -
V: TRBV5-8
size: -
DNA: TGTGCCAGCAGCTTGGTACAGGGTGGGACTGAAGCTTTCTTT
CDR3: CASSLVQGGTEAFF

J: TRBJ2-4
D: -
V: TRBV29-1
size: -
DNA: TGCAGCGCCGCGGGGCGGGTTAACAAAAACATTCAGTACTTC
CDR3: CSAAGRVNKNIQYF

J: TRBJ2-2
D: TRBD2
V: TRBV11-3
size: -
DNA: TGTGCCAGCAGCTTAACCCTGGGACTAGCGGGGGGCTTGAACACCGGGGAGCTGTTTTTT
CDR3: CASSLTLGLAGGLNTGELFF

J: TRBJ1-1
D: -
V: TRBV4-1
size: -
DNA: TGCGCCAGCAGCCGCCTTGAGTTGAACACTGAAGCTTTCTTT
CDR3: CASSRLELNTEAFF

J: TRBJ2-1
D: -
V: TRBV6-5
size: -
DNA: TGTGCCAGCAGATTACTAGACTACAATGAGCAGTTCTTC
CDR3: CASRLLDYNEQFF

J: TRBJ1-3
D: -
V: TRBV7-6
size: -
DNA: TGTGCCAGCAGCCCACAGGGAAAAGGACCTGGAAACACCATATATTTT
CDR3: CASSPQGKGPGNTIYF

J: TRBJ1-2
D: -
V: TRBV4-3
size: once
DNA: TGCGCCAGCAGCCAAGATCAGGGTAGTATCGATGGCTACACCTTC
CDR3: CASSQDQGSIDGYTF

J: TRBJ1-1
D: TRBD1
V: TRBV6-6
size: -
DNA: TGTGCCAGCAGCTCAACCCGGACAGGGCCGAACACTGAAGCTTTCTTT
CDR3: CASSSTRTGPNTEAFF

J: TRBJ2-5
D: TRBD2
V: TRBV9
size: -
DNA: TGTGCCAGCAGCGTCAGGGCGGGAGGGGGAGAGACCCAGTACTTC
CDR3: CASSVRAGGGETQYF

J: TRBJ1-2
D: -
V: TRBV28
size: few
DNA: TGTGCCAGCAGCAGGGGCCAAACAGGCTATGGCTACACCTTC
CDR3: CASSRGQTGYGYTF

J: TRBJ1-2
D: TRBD1
V: TRBV7-9
size: -
DNA: TGTGCCAGCAGCTCACGCCTTCGGGACAGGGTTAACTATGGCTACACCTTC
CDR3: CASSSRLRDRVNYGYTF

J: TRBJ2-5
D: -
V: TRBV5-1
size: -
DNA: TGCGCCAGCAGCTCGCATCAGGATTTCGGGACCCAGTACTTC
CDR3: CASSSHQDFGTQYF

J: TRBJ2-7
D: TRBD1
V: TRBV15
size: -
DNA: TGTGCCACCAGCAGAGGGGACAGGGCTTGGTACGAGCAGTACTTC
CDR3: CATSRGDRAWYEQYF

J: TRBJ2-1
D: TRBD2
V: TRBV4-3
size: -
DNA: TGCGCCAGCAGTCAGCGGGAGGGGGCCAATGAGCAGTTCTTC
CDR3: CASSQREGANEQFF

J: TRBJ1-1
D: TRBD1
V: TRBV4-2
size: -
DNA: TGTGCCAGCAGCCAAAACCCCGGGACAGTTAGTACGAAGGACACTGAAGCTTTCTTT
CDR3: CASSQNPGTVSTKDTEAFF

J: TRBJ2-7
D: -
V: TRBV6-1
size: -
DNA: TGTGCCAGCAGTGGATCCGGGACACTAACCTACGAGCAGTACTTC
CDR3: CASSGSGTLTYEQYF